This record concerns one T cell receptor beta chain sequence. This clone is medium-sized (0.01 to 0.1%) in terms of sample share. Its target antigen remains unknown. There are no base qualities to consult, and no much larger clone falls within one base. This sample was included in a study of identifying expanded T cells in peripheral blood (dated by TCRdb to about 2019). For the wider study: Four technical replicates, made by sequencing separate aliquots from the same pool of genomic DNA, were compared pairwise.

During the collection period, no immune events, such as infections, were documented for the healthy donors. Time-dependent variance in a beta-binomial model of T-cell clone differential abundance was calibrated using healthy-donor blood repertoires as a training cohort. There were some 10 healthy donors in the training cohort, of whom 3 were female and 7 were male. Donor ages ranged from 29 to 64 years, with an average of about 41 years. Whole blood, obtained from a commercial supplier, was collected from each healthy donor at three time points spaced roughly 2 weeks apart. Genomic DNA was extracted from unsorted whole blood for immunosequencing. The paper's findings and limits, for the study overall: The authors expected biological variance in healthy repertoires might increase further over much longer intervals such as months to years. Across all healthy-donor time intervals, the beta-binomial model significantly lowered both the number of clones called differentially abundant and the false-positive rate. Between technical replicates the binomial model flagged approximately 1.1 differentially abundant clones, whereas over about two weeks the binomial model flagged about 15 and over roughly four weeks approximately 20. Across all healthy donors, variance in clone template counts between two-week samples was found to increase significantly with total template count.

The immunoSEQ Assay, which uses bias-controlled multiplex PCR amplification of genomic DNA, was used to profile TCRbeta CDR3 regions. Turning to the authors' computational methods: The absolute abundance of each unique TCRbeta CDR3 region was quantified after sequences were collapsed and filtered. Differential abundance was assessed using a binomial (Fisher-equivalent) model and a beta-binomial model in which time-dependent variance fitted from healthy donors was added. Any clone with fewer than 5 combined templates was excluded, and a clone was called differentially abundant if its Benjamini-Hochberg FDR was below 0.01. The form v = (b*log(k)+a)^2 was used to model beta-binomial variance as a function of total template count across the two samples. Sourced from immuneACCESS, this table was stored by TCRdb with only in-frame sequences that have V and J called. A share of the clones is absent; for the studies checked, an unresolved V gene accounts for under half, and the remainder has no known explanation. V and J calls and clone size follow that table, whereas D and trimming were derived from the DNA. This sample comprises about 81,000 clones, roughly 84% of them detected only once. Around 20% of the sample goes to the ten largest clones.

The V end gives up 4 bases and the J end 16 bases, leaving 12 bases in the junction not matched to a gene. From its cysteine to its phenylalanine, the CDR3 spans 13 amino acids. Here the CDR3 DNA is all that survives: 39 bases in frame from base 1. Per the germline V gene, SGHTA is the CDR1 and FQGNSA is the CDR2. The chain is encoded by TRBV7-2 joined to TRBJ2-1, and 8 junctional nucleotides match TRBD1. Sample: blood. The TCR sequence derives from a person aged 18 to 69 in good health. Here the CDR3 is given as CASSSPQQGEYFF. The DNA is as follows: TGTGCCAGCAGCTCTCCGCAACAGGGGGAGTATTTCTTC.